The clone carrying this TCR beta chain occurred a few times. Its cognate antigen is unknown. TCRdb itself ran the RT-PCR reads through MiXCR, one entry per CDR3 protein. The data hold 500,000 to 600,000 distinct CDR3 sequences, with 10% to 15% observed a single time. The data derive from a study of response to subunit inactivated influenza vaccine. Regarding the study as a whole: The authors suggested that every seasonal influenza vaccination recruits few new T cells.

V was shortened by 4 bases and J by 7 bases, with 19 bases between the two germline ends. CDR3 length: 15 residues. The germline gives CDR1 MGHRA, CDR2 YSYEKL. This chain uses TRBV4-1 with TRBJ2-5, with TRBD2 as a possible D gene (6 bases). The TCR originated in a man aged 45-60 years who received an inactivated influenza vaccine. The sequenced sample was PBMCs from blood, obtained around seven weeks after vaccination. The CDR3 nucleotides read TGCGCCAGCAGCCGGTGGGGACTGCCCCAATCGACCCAGTACTTC. Translation gives CASSRWGLPQSTQYF.